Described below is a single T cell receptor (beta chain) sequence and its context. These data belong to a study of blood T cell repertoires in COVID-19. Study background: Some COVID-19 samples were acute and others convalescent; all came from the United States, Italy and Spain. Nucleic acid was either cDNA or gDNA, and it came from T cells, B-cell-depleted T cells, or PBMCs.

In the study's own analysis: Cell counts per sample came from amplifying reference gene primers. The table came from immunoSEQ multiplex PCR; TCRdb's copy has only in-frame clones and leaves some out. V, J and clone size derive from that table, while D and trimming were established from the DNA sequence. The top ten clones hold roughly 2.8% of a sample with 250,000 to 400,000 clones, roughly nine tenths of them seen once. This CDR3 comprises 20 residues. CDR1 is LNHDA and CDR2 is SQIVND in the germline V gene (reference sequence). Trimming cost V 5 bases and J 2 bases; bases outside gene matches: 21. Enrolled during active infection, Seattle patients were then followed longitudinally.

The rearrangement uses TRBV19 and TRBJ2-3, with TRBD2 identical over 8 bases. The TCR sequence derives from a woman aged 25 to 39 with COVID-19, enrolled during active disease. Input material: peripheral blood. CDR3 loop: CASSQPARSGSLAATDTQYF. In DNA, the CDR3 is TGTGCCAGTAGTCAACCCGCGCGCAGCGGGAGTCTCGCCGCCACAGATACGCAGTATTTT.